Following are 5 T cell receptor beta chains from one sample sequenced in a study of blood T cell repertoires in COVID-19. The protocol was immunoSEQ multiplex PCR, while the TCRdb copy is restricted to in-frame clones and leaves out a portion. The sample lists about 280,000 clones; 90% were seen once. Sequencing was done on a sample of PBMCs or T cells enriched from blood (not recorded which). The receptors originated from a woman aged 18 to 35 with acute COVID-19.

This chain uses TRBV7-3 with TRBJ2-1; 8 bases fit TRBD1. The CDR3 loop spans 14 amino acids. The germline gives CDR1 SGHTA, CDR2 FQGTGA. The V gene end was trimmed by 5 bases and the J gene end by 8 bases; junction bases not matched to a gene: 8. In DNA, the CDR3 is TGTGCCAGCAGCACCGGACAGGGTATGGATGAGCAGTTCTTC. It encodes CASSTGQGMDEQFF.

The rearrangement uses TRBV7-9 and TRBJ2-2; D is unclear. V gave up 5 bases and J gave up 7 bases, with 8 bases separating them. Per germline, CDR1 SEHNR and CDR2 FQNEAQ (reference sequence). The CDR3 runs to 12 residues. The CDR3 DNA reads as TGTGCCAGCAGCAGACTTAACGGGGAGCTGTTTTTT. This gives the protein CASSRLNGELFF.

Written as DNA, the CDR3 is TGTGCCAGCACTCGACAGGGATATAGCAATCAGCCCCAGCATTTT. It translates to CASTRQGYSNQPQHF. The V call is TRBV6-5, the J call TRBJ1-5; TRBD1 matches at 7 bases. Germline CDR1 reads MNHEY; CDR2 reads SVGAGI. J was trimmed by 0 bases and V by 7 bases; bases with no gene match: 6. The CDR3 loop spans 15 amino acids.

V and J are TRBV6-5 and TRBJ1-4; 8 bases are a match to TRBD1. The CDR3 is 14 residues long. The J segment lost 7 bases and the V segment lost 6 bases, leaving 7 bases of the junction unmatched. Germline CDR1 MNHEY, CDR2 SVGAGI. Here the CDR3 DNA reads TGTGCCAGCAGGAACGGACAGGGATTTGAAAAACTGTTTTTT. Translated, it gives CASRNGQGFEKLFF.

The V call is TRBV14, the J call TRBJ2-7; no clear D. Deletions cut 1 base from V and 2 bases from J, with 9 bases between. The CDR3 runs to 14 residues. Germline loops: CDR1 SGHDN, CDR2 FVKESK. The CDR3 coding sequence is TGTGCCAGCAGCCAAGTCCTCTACGCCTACGAGCAGTACTTC. It is translated as CASSQVLYAYEQYF.